The 30 T cell receptor beta chains listed next were all sequenced from one sample in a study of Graves' ophthalmopathy and Graves' hyperthyroidism. Using RNA transcripts, the TCR beta CDR3 regions were amplified. RT-PCR in the first round used HTBI primers; a second-round multiplex PCR followed. MiXCR was run by TCRdb on the multiplex PCR reads, yielding one entry per CDR3 protein. The sample shows about 1.1 million distinct CDR3 sequences, 35% to 45% of them seen only once. Sequenced material: peripheral blood or thyroid tissue (not recorded which). The receptors were sampled from an adult man with Graves' hyperthyroidism.

The rearrangement links TRBV5-1 to TRBJ1-2, with TRBD1 identical over 7 bases. The ends lost 4 bases at V and 5 bases at J; junction bases unmatched: 17. The CDR3 is made up of 17 amino acids. Germline V gene lookup returns CDR1 SGHRS and CDR2 YFSETQ. In nucleotides, the CDR3 is TGCGCCAGCAGCCCATGGACAGGTCCCTTCGTGGGGTATGGCTACACCTTC. Translated: CASSPWTGPFVGYGYTF.

This clonotype was found a few times. The rearrangement links TRBV6-2 or TRBV6-3 to TRBJ1-5; 8 bases are a match to TRBD1. The CDR3 loop spans 16 amino acids. The V segment lost 4 bases and the J segment 7 bases; nucleotides outside the gene matches: 12. CDR1 and CDR2 (germline): MNHEY, SVGEGT. The CDR3 nucleotides read TGTGCCAGCAGTTCAATCGACAGGGGCGCGGACCAGCCCCAGCATTTT. Its translation is CASSSIDRGADQPQHF.

This chain links TRBV10-3 with TRBJ2-7, with TRBD1 matching 7 bases. The CDR3 sequence is 17 residues long. CDR1 is ENHRY, CDR2 SYGVKD, per germline. The V gene end was trimmed by 5 bases and the J gene end by 0 bases; junction bases not matched to a gene: 13. This CDR3 reads CAISINRGSFSSYEQYF. Here the CDR3 DNA reads TGTGCCATCAGTATAAACAGGGGCAGCTTTAGCTCCTACGAGCAGTACTTC.

The chain recombines TRBV10-3 with TRBJ2-7, with 13 bases identical to TRBD2. Unmatched junction bases numbered 7, after V lost 6 bases and J lost 5 bases. The CDR3 has 15 residues. Germline V lookup: CDR1 ENHRY, CDR2 SYGVKD. This CDR3 is CAISTGTSGINEQYF. The CDR3, as DNA: TGTGCCATCAGCACCGGGACTAGCGGGATTAACGAGCAGTACTTC.

In the case of this clonotype: This is likely a read error, given that the CDR3 carries no conserved phenylalanine or tryptophan at its end. The chain has TRBV10-3 and TRBJ1-1; no clear D. Germline CDR1 reads ENHRY; CDR2 reads SYGVKD. This CDR3 has 11 residues. Between the trimmed V and J ends, which lost 10 bases and 1 base, there was a span of 7 bases. The DNA for the CDR3 is TGTGCCAGCACCTGGAACACTGAAGCTTTCCTT. The encoded protein is CASTWNTEAFL.

This clonotype was seen a handful of times. The rearrangement links TRBV20-1 to TRBJ2-2, with unresolved D. The V end was cut by 2 bases, the J end by 9 bases, with 7 bases between. The CDR3 length is 11 residues. Germline CDR1 and CDR2: DFQATT and SNEGSKA (reference sequence). As DNA, the CDR3 is TGCAGTGCTAGACTACCTCGGGAGCTGTTTTTT. Protein sequence: CSARLPRELFF.

The J gene is TRBJ1-6, the V gene TRBV2; 9 positions match TRBD1. Unmatched junction bases numbered 7, after V lost 9 bases and J lost 7 bases. The germline V gene encodes CDR1 SNHLY and CDR2 FYNNEI. There are 14 residues in the CDR3. The CDR3 nucleotides read TGTGCCAGGATGAGAGACAGGGGGAATTCACCCCTCCACTTT. Its protein product is CARMRDRGNSPLHF.

J is TRBJ2-5 and V is TRBV19; D not certain. This CDR3 region has 11 residues. The germline V and J ends were trimmed by 3 bases and 6 bases, with 5 bases remaining between them. CDR1 and CDR2 (germline): LNHDA, SQIVND (reference sequence). The CDR3 loop reads CASSIGKTQYF. In DNA form, the CDR3 reads TGTGCCAGTAGTATTGGTAAGACCCAGTACTTC.

There are a few counts of this clonotype. The chain carries TRBV7-2 and TRBJ2-3; D not resolved. V was pared by 3 bases and J by 7 bases, with 11 bases between. CDR1 is SGHTA and CDR2 is FQGNSA in the germline V gene. The CDR3 runs 13 residues. CDR3 in amino acids: CASSLVGWHTQYF. The CDR3 DNA reads as TGTGCCAGCAGCTTGGTAGGGTGGCATACGCAGTATTTT.

Only a few counts were recorded for this clonotype. CDR3 sequence reads: CASKRGMNQETQYF. DNA for the CDR3: TGTGCCAGCAAGCGGGGGATGAATCAAGAGACCCAGTACTTC. J is TRBJ2-5 and V is TRBV6-5, with TRBD2 matching over 8 bases. The V gene's germline CDR1 is MNHEY and CDR2 SVGAGI. Trimming cost V 7 bases and J 2 bases; bases outside gene matches: 6. The CDR3 covers 14 residues.

As concerns this clonotype: The junction departs from germline at one end; a sequencing error may be responsible. The chain is built from TRBV5-1 and TRBJ2-7, with 10 bases fitting TRBD1. The CDR3 spans 13 residues. CDR1 is SGHRS and CDR2 is YFSETQ in the germline V gene. In DNA form, the CDR3 reads TGCACCAGCAGACAGGGGGCCCCCTACGAGCAGTACTTC. Translated: CTSRQGAPYEQYF.

The chain's CDR3 is CAPTDRDTRATEAFF. The CDR3, as DNA: TGTGCCCCCACGGACAGGGACACAAGGGCCACTGAAGCTTTCTTT. The chain uses TRBV10-3 and TRBJ1-1, with 8 bases identical to TRBD1. CDR1 and CDR2 from the germline V gene are ENHRY and SYGVKD. V shed 11 bases and J 4 bases; nucleotides not matched to a gene: 15. This CDR3 region has 15 residues.

Many counts were recorded for this clonotype. The V call is TRBV7-2, the J call TRBJ1-6; D uncertain. This CDR3 is built from 13 residues. Germline CDR1 and CDR2: SGHTA and FQGNSA. V lost 1 base and J 10 bases, leaving 8 bases between the germline ends. The CDR3 loop reads CASSLVGGSPLHF. DNA for the CDR3: TGTGCCAGCAGCTTAGTTGGTGGGTCACCCCTCCACTTT.

Concerning this clonotype itself: A read error may account for a junction end that differs from germline. The chain carries TRBV10-2 and TRBJ1-3, with D perhaps matching TRBD1 (6 bases). Per germline, CDR1 WSHSY and CDR2 SAAADI. This CDR3 has 14 residues. CDR3 sequence (DNA): TGTGCCAGCATGCGCGTAGGGGGAAGAAACACCATATATTTT. This encodes CASMRVGGRNTIYF.

This clonotype was seen at least ten times. The gene calls are TRBV13 and TRBJ1-6; D ambiguous. The CDR3 runs to 15 residues. Germline V gene sequence: CDR1 PRHDT, CDR2 FYEKMQ (reference sequence). The V gene lost 5 bases and the J gene lost 8 bases, with 16 bases spanning the gap. CDR3 residues: CASSRARFEDSPLHF. The CDR3 nucleotides are TGTGCCAGCAGCCGCGCTCGCTTCGAAGATTCACCCCTCCACTTT.

This chain joins TRBV25-1 and TRBJ1-2; a possible D gene is TRBD1 (5 bases). Germline CDR1 MGHDK, CDR2 SYGVNS. This CDR3 is built from 14 residues. V gave up 2 bases and J gave up 6 bases, with 13 bases separating them. The CDR3: CASSEEGIRDGYTF. In DNA form, the CDR3 reads TGTGCCAGCAGTGAAGAGGGGATTCGAGATGGCTACACCTTC.

This chain joins TRBV6-5 and TRBJ1-4, with TRBD1 matching 7 bases. V lost 6 bases, J lost 8 bases, and 12 bases stayed unmatched. Germline V gives CDR1 MNHEY, CDR2 SVGAGI. The CDR3 has 15 residues. The CDR3: CASSSTWDSSEKLFF. CDR3 DNA: TGTGCCAGCAGCTCCACTTGGGACAGCAGCGAAAAACTGTTTTTT.

This clonotype was recorded many times. This chain connects TRBV15 to TRBJ1-5, with D possibly matching TRBD1 (5 bases). This CDR3 is 14 amino acids long. Trimming took off 3 bases at V and 6 bases at J, with 12 bases between the two ends. CDR1 LNHNV and CDR2 YYDKDF come from the germline V gene (reference sequence). CDR3 loop: CATSRERRGQPQHF. The CDR3 DNA reads as TGTGCCACCAGCAGGGAACGGAGGGGTCAGCCCCAGCATTTT. Drawing the rest from reference TRBV15 and TRBJ1-5, the complete variable domain is DAMVIQNPRYQVTQFGKPVTLSCSQTLNHNVMYWYQQKSSQAPKLLFHYYDKDFNNEADTPDNFQSRRPNTSFCFLDIRSPGLGDTAMYLCATSRERRGQPQHFGDGTRLSIL.

In the case of this clonotype: The junction does not match germline at one end; this may be a read error. The rearrangement joins TRBV7-4 to TRBJ2-5; TRBD2 aligns across 8 bases. Germline V CDR1 and CDR2: SGHVT, SQSDAQ. This CDR3 has 16 residues. Here the CDR3 DNA reads TGCGCCAGCAGCCAAGATCGGGGGGGCGTTGGAGAGACCCAGTACTTC. It is translated as CASSQDRGGVGETQYF. Looking up the rest from reference TRBV7-4 and TRBJ2-5 gives the full variable domain: GAGVSQSPRYKVAKRGRDVALRCDSISGHVTLYWYRQTLGQGSEVLTYSQSDAQRDKSGRPSGRFSAERPERSVSTLKIQRTEQGDSAVYLCASSQDRGGVGETQYFGPGTRLLVL.

This clonotype was seen many times. The genes are TRBV12-3 or TRBV12-4 and TRBJ1-2; 7 nucleotides agree with TRBD1. Trimming took 8 bases from V and 4 from J; bases not matched to a gene: 4. The CDR3 consists of 12 residues. CDR3 in DNA: TGTGCCAGCGGATACAGGGGCTATGGCTACACCTTC. Translation gives CASGYRGYGYTF.

The genes are TRBV5-1 and TRBJ2-7, with D perhaps assigned TRBD1 or TRBD2 (5 bases each). The CDR3 runs 16 residues. Germline CDR1 and CDR2: SGHRS and YFSETQ. V was trimmed by 3 bases and J by 2 bases, leaving 18 bases between them. The CDR3 region is CASSWTGPKEPYEQYF. CDR3 in DNA: TGCGCCAGCAGCTGGACGGGACCGAAAGAACCCTACGAGCAGTACTTC.

This clonotype was seen repeatedly, ten times or more. V and J are TRBV5-1 and TRBJ2-6; D call uncertain. CDR3 size: 19 residues. Germline CDR1 SGHRS, CDR2 YFSETQ. The germline V and J ends were trimmed by 0 bases and 1 base, with 17 bases remaining between them. As DNA, the CDR3 is TGCGCCAGCAGCTTGGTCACTGGCGGTAAGGGTTCTGGGGCCAACGTCCTGACTTTC. It specifies CASSLVTGGKGSGANVLTF.

Notes on this clonotype: Compared with germline, one end of the junction differs, possibly owing to a read error. The chain recombines TRBV10-3 with TRBJ2-7; 8 bases are a match to TRBD1. The CDR3 runs to 16 residues. Germline V gene lookup returns CDR1 ENHRY and CDR2 SYGVKD. The CDR3 nucleotides read TGTGCCAGCAGTCCCCAGGGGGGCAGGGGGCTTTACGAGCAGTACTTC. Translating gives CASSPQGGRGLYEQYF.

The V and J genes are TRBV10-3 and TRBJ2-7; a weak D match, TRBD2 (6 bases). V dropped 10 bases and J dropped 7 bases, with 8 bases sitting between them. Looked up from germline, CDR1 is ENHRY and CDR2 is SYGVKD. The CDR3 runs 9 residues. The CDR3 nucleotides read TGTGCCACCGCGGGGGAGCAGTACTTC. Translating it yields CATAGEQYF.

The rearrangement uses TRBV25-1 and TRBJ1-2, with a weak D call TRBD1 (6 bases). Trimming stripped 8 bases from V and 6 bases from J, with 22 bases between. The CDR3 totals 15 residues. Germline CDR1 and CDR2: MGHDK and SYGVNS. CDR3 loop: CASQENERGRDGYTF. The CDR3 DNA sequence: TGTGCCAGCCAAGAGAATGAGAGGGGGAGGGATGGCTACACCTTC.

This clonotype was observed many times. This rearrangement joins TRBV7-9 to TRBJ2-2; D is unresolved. CDR1 and CDR2 from the germline V gene are SEHNR and FQNEAQ (reference sequence). This CDR3 has 11 amino acids. The V end lost 10 bases, the J end lost 1 base, and 4 bases lay between the germline ends. Here the CDR3 DNA reads TGTGCCATCCGGAACACCGGGGAGCTGTTTTTT. Amino acids: CAIRNTGELFF.

The chain is built from TRBV2 and TRBJ1-2; D is undetermined. Germline CDR1 and CDR2: SNHLY and FYNNEI. The V and J ends lost 5 bases and 4 bases respectively, with 17 bases between them. The CDR3 is 15 amino acids. The CDR3 reads CASSSGFFSGYGYTF. In nucleotides, the CDR3 is TGTGCCAGCAGTTCCGGATTTTTCTCCGGCTATGGCTACACCTTC.

V usage is TRBV9 and J usage is TRBJ2-7; D is uncertain. V shed 2 bases and J shed 5 bases, with 8 bases lying between them. Looked up from germline, CDR1 is SGDLS and CDR2 is YYNGEE. This CDR3 spans 12 amino acids. This chain's CDR3 is CASSVAGHEQYF. The CDR3 DNA sequence: TGTGCCAGCAGCGTCGCAGGCCACGAGCAGTACTTC.

Written as DNA, the CDR3 is TGTGCCAGCAGTGTTTTACAGGCCCAGGGGGCAATCGATTCACCCCTCCACTTT. Translated: CASSVLQAQGAIDSPLHF. This chain links TRBV25-1 with TRBJ1-6; 8 bases are a match to TRBD1. Germline CDR1 is MGHDK and CDR2 is SYGVNS. V lost 4 bases to trimming and J lost 8 bases; unmatched junction nucleotides: 16. The CDR3 spans 18 residues.

The chain couples TRBV5-5 to TRBJ1-6, with 10 positions matching TRBD1. V gave up 5 bases and J gave up 13 bases; unmatched junction bases: 3. The CDR3 spans 12 residues. Germline V lookup: CDR1 SGHKS, CDR2 YYEKEE (reference sequence). The DNA for the CDR3 is TGTGCCAGCAGTAGGGACAGGGGCCCCCTCCACTTT. Protein sequence: CASSRDRGPLHF. The whole variable domain, remainder taken from reference TRBV5-5 and TRBJ1-6, is DAGVTQSPTHLIKTRGQQVTLRCSPISGHKSVSWYQQVLGQGPQFIFQYYEKEERGRGNFPDRFSARQFPNYSSELNVNALLLGDSALYLCASSRDRGPLHFGNGTRLTVT.